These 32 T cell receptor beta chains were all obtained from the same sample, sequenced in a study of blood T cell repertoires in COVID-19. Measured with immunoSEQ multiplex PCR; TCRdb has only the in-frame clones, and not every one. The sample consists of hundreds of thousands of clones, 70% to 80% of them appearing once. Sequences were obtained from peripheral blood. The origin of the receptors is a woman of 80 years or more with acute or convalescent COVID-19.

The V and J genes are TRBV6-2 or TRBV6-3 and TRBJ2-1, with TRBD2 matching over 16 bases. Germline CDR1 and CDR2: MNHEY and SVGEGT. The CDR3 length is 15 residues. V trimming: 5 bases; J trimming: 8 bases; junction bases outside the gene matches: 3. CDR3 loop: CASSHGTSGGDEQFF. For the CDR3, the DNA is TGTGCCAGCAGTCACGGGACTAGCGGGGGGGATGAGCAGTTCTTC.

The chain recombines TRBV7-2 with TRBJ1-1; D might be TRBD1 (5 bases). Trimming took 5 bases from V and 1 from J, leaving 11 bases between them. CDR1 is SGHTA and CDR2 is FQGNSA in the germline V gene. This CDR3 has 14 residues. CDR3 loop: CASSVGHANTEAFF. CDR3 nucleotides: TGTGCCAGCAGCGTGGGGCACGCGAACACTGAAGCTTTCTTT.

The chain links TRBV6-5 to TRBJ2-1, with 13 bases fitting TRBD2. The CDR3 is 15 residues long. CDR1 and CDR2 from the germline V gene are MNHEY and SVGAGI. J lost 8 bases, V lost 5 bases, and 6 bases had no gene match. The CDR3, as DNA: TGTGCCAGCAGTCGCGGGACTAGCGGGATATATGAGCAGTTCTTC. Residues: CASSRGTSGIYEQFF.

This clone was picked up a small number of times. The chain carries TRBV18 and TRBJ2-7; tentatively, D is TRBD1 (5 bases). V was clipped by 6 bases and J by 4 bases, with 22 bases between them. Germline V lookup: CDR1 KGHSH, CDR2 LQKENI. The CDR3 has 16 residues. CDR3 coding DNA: TGTGCCAGCTCCCAAACAGACAGAACCCCTAAGTACGAGCAGTACTTC. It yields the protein CASSQTDRTPKYEQYF.

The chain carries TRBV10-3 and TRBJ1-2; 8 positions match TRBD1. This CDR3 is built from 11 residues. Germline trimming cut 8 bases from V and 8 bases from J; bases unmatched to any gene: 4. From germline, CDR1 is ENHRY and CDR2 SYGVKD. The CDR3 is CAILQGEGYTF. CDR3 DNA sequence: TGTGCCATCCTACAGGGGGAAGGCTACACCTTC.

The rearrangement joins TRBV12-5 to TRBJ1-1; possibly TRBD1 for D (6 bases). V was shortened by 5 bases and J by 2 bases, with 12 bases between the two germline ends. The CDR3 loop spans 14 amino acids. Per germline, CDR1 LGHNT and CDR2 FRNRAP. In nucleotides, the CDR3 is TGTGCTAGTGGTCCTCAGGGGCTAAACACTGAAGCTTTCTTT. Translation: CASGPQGLNTEAFF.

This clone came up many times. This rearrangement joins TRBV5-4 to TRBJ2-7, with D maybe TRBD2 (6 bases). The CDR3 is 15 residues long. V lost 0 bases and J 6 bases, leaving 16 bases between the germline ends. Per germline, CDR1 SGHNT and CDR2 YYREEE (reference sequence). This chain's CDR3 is CASSLGGGMGLEQYF. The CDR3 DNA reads TGTGCCAGCAGCTTGGGGGGCGGGATGGGTCTCGAGCAGTACTTC.

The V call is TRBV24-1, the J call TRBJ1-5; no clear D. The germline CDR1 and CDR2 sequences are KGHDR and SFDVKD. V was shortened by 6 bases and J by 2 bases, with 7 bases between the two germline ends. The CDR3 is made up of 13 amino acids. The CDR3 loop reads CATSSGGNQPQHF. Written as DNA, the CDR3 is TGTGCCACCAGTTCCGGGGGCAATCAGCCCCAGCATTTT.

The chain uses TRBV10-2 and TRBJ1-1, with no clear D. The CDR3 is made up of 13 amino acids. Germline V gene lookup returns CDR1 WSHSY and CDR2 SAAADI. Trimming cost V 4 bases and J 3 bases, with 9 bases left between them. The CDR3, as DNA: TGCGCCAGCAGTGTCCTCGGGGACACTGAAGCTTTCTTT. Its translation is CASSVLGDTEAFF.

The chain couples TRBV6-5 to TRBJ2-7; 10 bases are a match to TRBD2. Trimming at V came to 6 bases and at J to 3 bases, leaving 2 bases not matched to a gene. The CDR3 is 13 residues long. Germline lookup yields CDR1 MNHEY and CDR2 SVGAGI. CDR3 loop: CASRPSGSYEQYF. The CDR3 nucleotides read TGTGCCAGCAGGCCTAGCGGGAGCTACGAGCAGTACTTC.

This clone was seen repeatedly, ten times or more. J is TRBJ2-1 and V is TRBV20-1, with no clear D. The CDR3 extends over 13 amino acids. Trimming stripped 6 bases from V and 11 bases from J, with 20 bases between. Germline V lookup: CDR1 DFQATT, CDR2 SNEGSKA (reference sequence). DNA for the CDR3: TGCAGTGCAAGTCAGGCCGCCCAACCACAGCAGTTCTTC. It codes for CSASQAAQPQQFF.

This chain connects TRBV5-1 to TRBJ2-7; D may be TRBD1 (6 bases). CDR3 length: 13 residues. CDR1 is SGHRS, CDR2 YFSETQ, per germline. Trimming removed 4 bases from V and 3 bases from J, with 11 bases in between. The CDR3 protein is CASSPGTFYEQYF. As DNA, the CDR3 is TGCGCCAGCAGCCCGGGGACATTCTACGAGCAGTACTTC.

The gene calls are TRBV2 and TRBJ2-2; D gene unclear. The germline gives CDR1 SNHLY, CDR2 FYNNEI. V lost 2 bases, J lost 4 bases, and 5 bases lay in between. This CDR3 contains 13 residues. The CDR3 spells CASSEQITGELFF. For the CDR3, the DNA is TGTGCCAGCAGTGAACAGATCACCGGGGAGCTGTTTTTT.

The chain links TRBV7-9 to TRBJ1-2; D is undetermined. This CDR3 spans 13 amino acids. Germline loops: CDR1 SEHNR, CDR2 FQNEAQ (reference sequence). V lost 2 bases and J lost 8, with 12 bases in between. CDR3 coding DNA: TGTGCCAGCAGCTTATCGGGTTCTAGGGGCTACACCTTC. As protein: CASSLSGSRGYTF.

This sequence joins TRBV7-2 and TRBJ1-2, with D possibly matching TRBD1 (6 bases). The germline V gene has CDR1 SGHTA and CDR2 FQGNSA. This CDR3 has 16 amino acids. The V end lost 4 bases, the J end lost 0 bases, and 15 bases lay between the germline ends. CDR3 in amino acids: CASSSGGLTANYGYTF. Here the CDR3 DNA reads TGTGCCAGCAGCTCTGGGGGCCTTACCGCTAACTATGGCTACACCTTC.

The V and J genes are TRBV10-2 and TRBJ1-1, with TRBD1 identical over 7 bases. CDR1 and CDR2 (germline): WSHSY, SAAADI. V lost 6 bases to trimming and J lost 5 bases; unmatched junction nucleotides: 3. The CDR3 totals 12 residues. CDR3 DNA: TGCGCCAGCAGCCAGGGGGAAACTGAAGCTTTCTTT. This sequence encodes CASSQGETEAFF.

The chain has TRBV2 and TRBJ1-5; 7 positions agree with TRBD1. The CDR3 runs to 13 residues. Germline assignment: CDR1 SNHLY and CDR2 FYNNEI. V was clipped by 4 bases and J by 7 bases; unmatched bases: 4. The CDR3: CASSADRDQPQHF. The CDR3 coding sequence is TGTGCCAGCAGTGCCGACAGGGACCAGCCCCAGCATTTT.

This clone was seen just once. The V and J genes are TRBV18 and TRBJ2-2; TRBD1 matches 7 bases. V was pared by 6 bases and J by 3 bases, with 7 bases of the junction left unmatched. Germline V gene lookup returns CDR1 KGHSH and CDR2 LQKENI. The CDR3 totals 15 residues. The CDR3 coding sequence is TGTGCCAGCTCCCCTAGGGGGCCAGACACCGGGGAGCTGTTTTTT. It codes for CASSPRGPDTGELFF.

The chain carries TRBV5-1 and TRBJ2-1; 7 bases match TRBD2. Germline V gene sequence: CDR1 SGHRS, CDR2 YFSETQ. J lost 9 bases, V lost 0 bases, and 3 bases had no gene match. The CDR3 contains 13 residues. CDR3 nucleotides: TGCGCCAGCAGCTTGGTAGCGGGTCGTGAGCAGTTCTTC. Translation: CASSLVAGREQFF.

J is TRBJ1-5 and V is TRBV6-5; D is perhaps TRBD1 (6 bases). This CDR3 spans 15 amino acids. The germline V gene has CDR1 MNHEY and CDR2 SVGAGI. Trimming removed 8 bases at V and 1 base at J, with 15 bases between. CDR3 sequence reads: CASRRTVGSNQPQHF. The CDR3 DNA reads TGTGCCAGCCGAAGGACAGTCGGAAGCAATCAGCCCCAGCATTTT.

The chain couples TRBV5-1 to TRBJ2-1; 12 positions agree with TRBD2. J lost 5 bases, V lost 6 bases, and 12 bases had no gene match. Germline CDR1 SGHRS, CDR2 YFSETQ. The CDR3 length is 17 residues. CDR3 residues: CASNSLTTSGGDNEQFF. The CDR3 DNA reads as TGCGCCAGCAACTCTTTGACGACTAGCGGGGGAGACAATGAGCAGTTCTTC.

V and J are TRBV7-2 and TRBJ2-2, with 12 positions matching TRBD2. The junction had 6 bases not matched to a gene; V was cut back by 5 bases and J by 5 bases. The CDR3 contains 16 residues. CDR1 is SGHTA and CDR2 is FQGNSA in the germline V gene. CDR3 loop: CASSPMTSGGTGELFF. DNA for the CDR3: TGTGCCAGCAGCCCTATGACTAGCGGGGGAACCGGGGAGCTGTTTTTT.

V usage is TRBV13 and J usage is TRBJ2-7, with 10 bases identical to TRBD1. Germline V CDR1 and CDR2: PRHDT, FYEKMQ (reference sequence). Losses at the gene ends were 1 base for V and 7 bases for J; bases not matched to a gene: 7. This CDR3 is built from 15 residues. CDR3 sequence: CASSLDGDRGSEQYF. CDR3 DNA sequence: TGTGCCAGCAGCTTAGATGGGGACAGGGGATCGGAGCAGTACTTC.

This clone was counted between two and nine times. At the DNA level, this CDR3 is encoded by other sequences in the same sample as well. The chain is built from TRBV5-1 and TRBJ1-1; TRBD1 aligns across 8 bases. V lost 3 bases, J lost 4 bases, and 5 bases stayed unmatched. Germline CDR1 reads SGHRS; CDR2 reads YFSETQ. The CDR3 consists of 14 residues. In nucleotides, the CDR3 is TGCGCCAGCAGCTCTGGACAGGGACGCACTGAAGCTTTCTTT. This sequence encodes CASSSGQGRTEAFF.

The CDR3 protein is CASSQRLALTYEQYF. Written as DNA, the CDR3 is TGTGCCAGCAGCCAAAGACTAGCGCTGACCTACGAGCAGTACTTC. The chain employs TRBV3-1 (or the pseudogene TRBV3-2) and TRBJ2-7, with 8 nucleotides matching TRBD2. V gave up 2 bases and J gave up 2 bases; unmatched junction bases: 5. CDR3 length equals 15 residues. Germline V gene lookup returns CDR1 LGHDT and CDR2 YNNKEL (reference sequence).

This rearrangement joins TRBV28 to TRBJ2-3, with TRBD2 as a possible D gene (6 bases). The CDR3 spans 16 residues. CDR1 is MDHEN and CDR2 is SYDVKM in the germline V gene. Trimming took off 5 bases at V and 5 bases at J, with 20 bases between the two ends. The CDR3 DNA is TGTGCCAGCAGTGAGACTAGACCCCCCCCCAGAGATACGCAGTATTTT. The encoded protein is CASSETRPPPRDTQYF.

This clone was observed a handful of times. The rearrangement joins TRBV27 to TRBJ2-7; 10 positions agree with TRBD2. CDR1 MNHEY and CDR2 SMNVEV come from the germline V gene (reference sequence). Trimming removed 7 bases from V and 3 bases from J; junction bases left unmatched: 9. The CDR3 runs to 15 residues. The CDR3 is CASKVLAGQVYEQYF. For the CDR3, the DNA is TGTGCCAGCAAAGTACTAGCGGGACAAGTCTACGAGCAGTACTTC.

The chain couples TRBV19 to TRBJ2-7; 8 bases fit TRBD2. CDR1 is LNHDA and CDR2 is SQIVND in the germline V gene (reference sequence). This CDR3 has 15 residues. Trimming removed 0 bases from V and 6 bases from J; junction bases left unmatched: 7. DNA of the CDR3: TGTGCCAGTAGTATAGAGCTAGCGGGTAGGTCCGAGCAGTACTTC. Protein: CASSIELAGRSEQYF.

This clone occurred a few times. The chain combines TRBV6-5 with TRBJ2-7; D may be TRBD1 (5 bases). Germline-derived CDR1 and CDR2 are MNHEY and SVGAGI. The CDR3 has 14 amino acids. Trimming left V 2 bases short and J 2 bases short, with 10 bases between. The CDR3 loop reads CASSYIPGPYEQYF. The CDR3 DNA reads TGTGCCAGCAGTTACATCCCAGGGCCCTACGAGCAGTACTTC.

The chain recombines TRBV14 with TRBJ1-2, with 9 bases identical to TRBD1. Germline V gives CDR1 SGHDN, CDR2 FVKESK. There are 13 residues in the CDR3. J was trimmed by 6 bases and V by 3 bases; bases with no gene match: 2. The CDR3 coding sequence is TGTGCCAGCAGCCAGCGACAGGGGGATGGCTACACCTTC. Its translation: CASSQRQGDGYTF.

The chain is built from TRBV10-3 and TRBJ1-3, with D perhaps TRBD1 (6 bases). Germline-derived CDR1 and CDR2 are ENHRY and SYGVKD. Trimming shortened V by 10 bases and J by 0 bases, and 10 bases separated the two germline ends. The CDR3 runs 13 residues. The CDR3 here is CATQGFSGNTIYF. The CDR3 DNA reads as TGTGCCACTCAGGGGTTCTCTGGAAACACCATATATTTT.

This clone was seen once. In DNA form, the CDR3 reads TGTGCCAGCTCAACCAGGTTAGGCGGGAGCCTTTCCTACAATGAGCAGTTCTTC. This sequence encodes CASSTRLGGSLSYNEQFF. V is TRBV18 and J is TRBJ2-1, with 7 positions matching TRBD2. Germline V lookup: CDR1 KGHSH, CDR2 LQKENI. The V segment lost 5 bases and the J segment 1 base; nucleotides outside the gene matches: 14. The CDR3 has 18 residues.